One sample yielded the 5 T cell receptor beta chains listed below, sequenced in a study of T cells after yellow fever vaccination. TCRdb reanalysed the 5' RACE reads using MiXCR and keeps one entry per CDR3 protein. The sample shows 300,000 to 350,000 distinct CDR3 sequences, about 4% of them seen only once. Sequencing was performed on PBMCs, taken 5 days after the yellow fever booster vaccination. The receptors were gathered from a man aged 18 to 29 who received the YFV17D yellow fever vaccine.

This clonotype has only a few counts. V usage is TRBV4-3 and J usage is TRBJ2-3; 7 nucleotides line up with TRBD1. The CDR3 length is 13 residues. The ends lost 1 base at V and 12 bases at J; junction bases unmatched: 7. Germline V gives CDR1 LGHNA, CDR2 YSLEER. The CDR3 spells CASSQGRDSPQYF. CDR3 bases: TGCGCCAGCAGCCAAGGTCGGGACAGCCCTCAGTATTTT.

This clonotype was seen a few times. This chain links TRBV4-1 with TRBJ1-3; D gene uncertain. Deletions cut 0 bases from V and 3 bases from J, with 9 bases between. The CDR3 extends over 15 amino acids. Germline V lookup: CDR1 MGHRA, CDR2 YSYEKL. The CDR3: CASSQEPQNGNTIYF. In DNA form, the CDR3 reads TGCGCCAGCAGCCAAGAACCACAGAATGGAAACACCATATATTTT.

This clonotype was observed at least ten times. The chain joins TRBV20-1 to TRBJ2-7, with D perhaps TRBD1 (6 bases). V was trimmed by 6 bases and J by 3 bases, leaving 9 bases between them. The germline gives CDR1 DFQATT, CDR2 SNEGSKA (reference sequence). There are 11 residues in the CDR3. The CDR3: CSAPQGYEQYV. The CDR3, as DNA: TGCAGTGCGCCACAGGGCTACGAGCAGTACGTC.

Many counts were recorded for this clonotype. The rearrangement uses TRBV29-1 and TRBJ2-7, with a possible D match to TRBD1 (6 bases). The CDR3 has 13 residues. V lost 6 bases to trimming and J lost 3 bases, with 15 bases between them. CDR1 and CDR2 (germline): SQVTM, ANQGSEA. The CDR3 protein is CSVTTGISYEQYF. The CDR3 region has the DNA TGCAGCGTCACAACAGGGATCAGCTACGAGCAGTACTTC.

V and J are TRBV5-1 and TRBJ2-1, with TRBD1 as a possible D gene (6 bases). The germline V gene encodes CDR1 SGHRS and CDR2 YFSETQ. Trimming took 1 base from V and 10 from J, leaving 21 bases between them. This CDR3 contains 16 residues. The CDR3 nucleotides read TGCGCCAGCAGCTTGCGGGACACATCTTTATGGGGGGAGCAGTTCTTC. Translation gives CASSLRDTSLWGEQFF.